This entry features one TCR beta chain sequence. The data belong to a study of blood T cell repertoires in COVID-19. Whole-study context: The United States, Italy and Spain were the sources of the acute and convalescent COVID-19 samples. T cells, B-cell-depleted T cells, or PBMCs supplied cDNA or gDNA.

Per the original methods: Reference gene primer amplification gave estimated nucleated cell counts. TCRdb keeps only in-frame clones here, not all; method: immunoSEQ multiplex PCR. That table supplies the V and J calls and clone size; D and trimming were determined from the DNA. The sample carries 60,000 to 85,000 clones, around four fifths recorded once. Germline trimming cut 2 bases from V and 3 bases from J; bases unmatched to any gene: 2. Germline CDR1 KGHSH, CDR2 LQKENI. The CDR3 is 15 residues long. The sequence was collected from a man between 65 and 79 years old with acute or convalescent COVID-19. Sequenced: peripheral blood. This chain links TRBV18 with TRBJ2-2; 8 nucleotides align to TRBD1. The DNA of the CDR3 is TGTGCCAGCTCACCAGCAGGGGGCGACACCGGGGAGCTGTTTTTT. Translated: CASSPAGGDTGELFF.